The clone carrying this T cell receptor (beta chain) was detected only a few times. Its antigen is not identified. The entry originates in a study of T cell responses to AZD1222 COVID-19 vaccine. Whole-study findings and limits: Mostly white British, mostly female donors; authors suggested clonal diversity may be underestimated. Among spike-specific TCRs, nearly half reportedly target unmutated variant regions.

Assay: immunoSEQ multiplex PCR; the TCRdb copy retains only in-frame clones and omits some. The sample gives tens of thousands of clones, roughly 86% of which show up once; about 8% is in the top ten. Pooling was applied to second doses at about 4 or about 12 weeks. Sequencing used peripheral blood, obtained 28 days after the second AZD1222 dose. The receptor was isolated from an adult who received the AZD1222 COVID-19 vaccine.

The CDR3 region is CASSDQGGNTEAFF. CDR3 in DNA: TGTGCCAGCAGTGACCAAGGGGGGAACACTGAAGCTTTCTTT. The chain recombines TRBV6-1 with TRBJ1-1; possible D gene TRBD1, 6 bases. Germline CDR1 MNHNS, CDR2 SASEGT. Trimming took 3 bases from V and 1 from J, leaving 9 bases between them. The CDR3 is made up of 14 amino acids.